A selection of T cell receptor beta chains follows, all from one sample in a study of PD-1 blockade in mismatch repair-deficient tumors. Profiled with immunoSEQ multiplex PCR; TCRdb holds only in-frame clones, not every one. The repertoire holds about 14,000 clones, 84% seen once, with approximately 1.8% in the top ten. The sample in question was PBMCs, obtained less than 15 weeks after starting pembrolizumab. Every receptor here comes from an adult with mismatch repair-deficient cancer. Both conserved end residues are part of each CDR3. Each record gives: V gene, J gene, D gene, CDR3 protein. The D gene is left open where the match is weak.

v_call: TRBV4-2
j_call: TRBJ2-5
d_call: TRBD2
cdr3_aa: CASSQDWTSGQETQYF

v_call: TRBV19
j_call: TRBJ2-7
d_call: TRBD1
cdr3_aa: CASSTGTGLAYEQYF

v_call: TRBV10-2
j_call: TRBJ1-1
d_call: TRBD1
cdr3_aa: CASRDPGQGARTEAFF

v_call: TRBV28
j_call: TRBJ1-2
d_call: TRBD1
cdr3_aa: CASSSRTGSNYGYTF

v_call: TRBV19
j_call: TRBJ2-1
d_call: NA
cdr3_aa: CASSIRGANYNEQFF

v_call: TRBV6-1
j_call: TRBJ2-1
d_call: TRBD1
cdr3_aa: CASSEGQGEGNEQFF

v_call: TRBV4-1
j_call: TRBJ1-1
d_call: NA
cdr3_aa: CASSQEQRGKTEAFF

v_call: TRBV11-3
j_call: TRBJ2-1
d_call: NA
cdr3_aa: CASSIPDLLVRNEQFF

v_call: TRBV7-3
j_call: TRBJ2-1
d_call: NA
cdr3_aa: CASSSGGTPYNEQFF

v_call: TRBV19
j_call: TRBJ2-3
d_call: NA
cdr3_aa: CATSPNPRQNTDTQYF

v_call: TRBV6-5
j_call: TRBJ2-7
d_call: NA
cdr3_aa: CASSGGFYEQYF

v_call: TRBV14
j_call: TRBJ1-1
d_call: NA
cdr3_aa: CASSQERHQGTEAFF

v_call: TRBV5-6
j_call: TRBJ2-3
d_call: NA
cdr3_aa: CASSSRGTDTQYF

v_call: TRBV28
j_call: TRBJ1-5
d_call: NA
cdr3_aa: CASSTGSNQPQHF

v_call: TRBV7-2
j_call: TRBJ2-7
d_call: TRBD2
cdr3_aa: CASSFSPSGTRHEQYF

v_call: TRBV10-2
j_call: TRBJ2-1
d_call: TRBD2
cdr3_aa: CASKETSGSNEQFF

v_call: TRBV7-3
j_call: TRBJ2-1
d_call: NA
cdr3_aa: CASRSSAGATYNEQFF

v_call: TRBV4-1
j_call: TRBJ2-1
d_call: TRBD2
cdr3_aa: CASSPVGSGRDEQFF

v_call: TRBV19
j_call: TRBJ2-1
d_call: TRBD2
cdr3_aa: CASTPSRLAGNNEQFF

v_call: TRBV18
j_call: TRBJ1-1
d_call: TRBD1
cdr3_aa: CASSPDRGRTEAFF

v_call: TRBV11-2
j_call: TRBJ2-2
d_call: NA
cdr3_aa: CASSPGATGELFF

v_call: TRBV14
j_call: TRBJ2-2
d_call: TRBD2
cdr3_aa: CASGTRRSGELFF

v_call: TRBV6-1
j_call: TRBJ2-7
d_call: TRBD2
cdr3_aa: CASWDSGSVTYEQYF

v_call: TRBV10-2
j_call: TRBJ2-7
d_call: NA
cdr3_aa: CASKGGQAYEQYF

v_call: TRBV6-5
j_call: TRBJ2-1
d_call: NA
cdr3_aa: CASRYDRSSYNEQFF

v_call: TRBV19
j_call: TRBJ2-4
d_call: NA
cdr3_aa: CASSIGPLLHREKEGIQYF

v_call: TRBV27
j_call: TRBJ2-3
d_call: TRBD2
cdr3_aa: CASSTLLAGVGDTQYF

v_call: TRBV9
j_call: TRBJ2-2
d_call: TRBD1
cdr3_aa: CASSSLGTGLTGELFF